The rows below give T cell receptor beta chains drawn from one sample of a study of T-cell reconstitution after alpha-beta-depleted transplantation in children. One entry per CDR3 protein results from TCRdb running MiXCR on the PCR reads. The table records some 600,000 distinct CDR3 sequences, 13% of them present only once. The material was PBMCs, mostly from graft donor cells, obtained 360 days after TCRalphabeta/CD19-depleted stem cell transplant. These receptors were obtained from a male patient between 5 and 17 years old who had a stem cell transplant for acute myeloid leukemia, so the T cells may come from the graft donor. The CDR3 runs from the conserved cysteine through the conserved F or W. D genes are given only for firm matches. Part of the rows lack a size; the others show once, few, many or a class for expanded clones.

>TRBV29-1|TRBD1|TRBJ2-4|many
TGCAGCGCCCCGGGACAGGGAAACATTCAGTACTTC
CSAPGQGNIQYF
>TRBV25-1|NA|TRBJ2-7|NA
TGTGCCAGCAGGGCGAGTGGAGCGGTCTACGAGCAGTACTTC
CASRASGAVYEQYF
>TRBV12-3/TRBV12-4|NA|TRBJ2-3|many
TGTGCCAGCAGTTTCGACAACCTAGGACTCACAGATACGCAGTATTTT
CASSFDNLGLTDTQYF
>TRBV18|NA|TRBJ1-6|few
TGTGCCAGCTCACCCTCTCCGCAGGGTAATTCACCCCTCCACTTT
CASSPSPQGNSPLHF
>TRBV20-1|NA|TRBJ1-1|NA
TGCAGTGGGGACACTGAAGCTTTCTTT
CSGDTEAFF
>TRBV28|TRBD2|TRBJ2-7|NA
TGTGCCAGCAGTCCTCAGGAACTAGCGGGTTCCCCTCTTAGGTACTTC
CASSPQELAGSPLRYF
>TRBV9|NA|TRBJ2-2|NA
TGTGCCAGCAGCGATCCGGGACTTTGGACCGGGGAGCTGTTTTTT
CASSDPGLWTGELFF
>TRBV4-3|NA|TRBJ2-1|NA
TGCGCCAGCAGCCAAGATGTCGGGCTAGTTTACAATGAGCAGTTCTTC
CASSQDVGLVYNEQFF
>TRBV7-9|NA|TRBJ2-1|few
TGTGCCAGCAGCTTAGACGCAGGGGGGGGATTCTACCATGAGCAGTTCTTC
CASSLDAGGGFYHEQFF
>TRBV29-1|NA|TRBJ2-7|NA
TGCAGCGCTTCGGGCCCCGACACCGAGCAGTACTTC
CSASGPDTEQYF
>TRBV7-6|NA|TRBJ2-7|few
TGTGCCAGCAGCCTGGGCCCCAGAGAAATCCACGAGCAGTACTTC
CASSLGPREIHEQYF
>TRBV7-2|NA|TRBJ2-1|NA
TGTGCCAGCCGGGAAGCGGCTCGCTACAATGAGCAGTTCTTC
CASREAARYNEQFF
>TRBV27|NA|TRBJ1-1|NA
TGTGCCAGCAGATCCGGGACAATGGGCTATGACACTGAAGCTTTCTTT
CASRSGTMGYDTEAFF
>TRBV4-3|NA|TRBJ2-3|many
TGCGCCAGCAGCCAAGATTTGAATACAGATACGCAGTATTTT
CASSQDLNTDTQYF
>TRBV11-3|NA|TRBJ2-5|NA
TGTGCCAGCAGCCCCGGGGCCGAAGAGACCCAGTACTTC
CASSPGAEETQYF
>TRBV7-9|NA|TRBJ1-6|few
TGTGCCAGCAGCTTCGGCGGACGGAATTCACCCCTCCACTTT
CASSFGGRNSPLHF
>TRBV4-3|TRBD2|TRBJ2-1|NA
TGCGCCAGCAGCCAAGAATCCAGCGGGAGGGCCTACAATGAGCAGTTCTTC
CASSQESSGRAYNEQFF
>TRBV28|TRBD2|TRBJ2-7|NA
TGTGCCAGCAACCCAGGGACTAGCGGGAAGGCTTCCTACGAGCAGTACTTC
CASNPGTSGKASYEQYF
>TRBV28|NA|TRBJ2-7|many
TGTGCCAGCAGTCCCCGGACGCAACCCTACGAGCAGTACTTC
CASSPRTQPYEQYF